The 30 T cell receptor beta chains below all came from one sample that was sequenced in a study of cytomegalovirus exposure and HLA in healthy donors. It was with 60 Vbeta and 13 Jbeta primers that the PCR ran. TCRdb's table, derived via immunoSEQ multiplex PCR, lists solely in-frame clones and lacks some. Among some 140,000 clones listed, about 78% were seen once. The sample comprised PBMCs. These receptors originate from a man over 45 in good health and CMV-seronegative.

This clone has only one observation. This chain uses TRBV2 with TRBJ2-2, with D maybe TRBD2 (6 bases). V was clipped by 6 bases and J by 1 base, with 9 bases between them. This CDR3 spans 14 amino acids. Germline CDR1 and CDR2: SNHLY and FYNNEI. The CDR3 loop reads CASRTGGNTGELFF. Here the CDR3 DNA reads TGTGCCAGCAGGACCGGGGGGAACACCGGGGAGCTGTTTTTT.

This chain joins TRBV29-1 and TRBJ2-7, with 11 bases matching TRBD2. The germline CDR1 and CDR2 sequences are SQVTM and ANQGSEA. The J segment lost 1 base and the V segment lost 6 bases, leaving 5 bases of the junction unmatched. The CDR3 contains 14 residues. DNA of the CDR3: TGCAGCGTGGGGGGGACTAGCGGATCCTACGAGCAGTACTTC. Translating it yields CSVGGTSGSYEQYF.

The chain carries TRBV27 and TRBJ2-7; 9 nucleotides agree with TRBD1. The length of the CDR3 is 16 residues. Trimming at V came to 0 bases and at J to 0 bases, leaving 3 bases not matched to a gene. Looked up from germline, CDR1 is MNHEY and CDR2 is SMNVEV (reference sequence). CDR3 DNA sequence: TGTGCCAGCAGTTTATCCGGGACAGGGATCTCCTACGAGCAGTACTTC. Translated, it gives CASSLSGTGISYEQYF.

CDR3 coding DNA: TGTGCCAGCAGCTCTCTAGTTGAGTCCTACAATGAGCAGTTCTTC. Protein: CASSSLVESYNEQFF. V usage is TRBV7-8 and J usage is TRBJ2-1; D is unclear. There are 15 residues in the CDR3. V gave up 4 bases and J gave up 1 base, with 11 bases separating them. Germline V lookup: CDR1 SGHVS, CDR2 FQNEAQ.

V and J are TRBV19 and TRBJ2-2; 7 bases align to TRBD2. The CDR3 extends over 16 amino acids. The junction had 10 bases not matched to a gene; V was cut back by 5 bases and J by 4 bases. Germline CDR1 is LNHDA and CDR2 is SQIVND (reference sequence). CDR3 sequence reads: CASSPSSRGGTGELFF. The CDR3 DNA reads TGTGCCAGTAGTCCCTCCTCTCGCGGGGGCACCGGGGAGCTGTTTTTT.

This chain links TRBV6-1 with TRBJ1-5; D is ambiguous. The ends were cut back, 6 bases at V and 3 bases at J, with 9 bases in the middle. Per germline, CDR1 MNHNS and CDR2 SASEGT. The CDR3 length is 13 residues. CDR3 bases: TGTGCCAGCAGGAGGTCAGACAATCAGCCCCAGCATTTT. Its protein product is CASRRSDNQPQHF.

The chain uses TRBV29-1 and TRBJ1-2; 7 positions match TRBD1. V lost 3 bases and J lost 5; bases outside the gene matches: 6. The V gene's germline CDR1 is SQVTM and CDR2 ANQGSEA. This CDR3 has 13 residues. This chain's CDR3 is CSVDGTEVYGYTF. The DNA for the CDR3 is TGCAGCGTTGATGGGACAGAGGTTTATGGCTACACCTTC.

Comment on this clone: The same CDR3 can be traced to other DNA sequences in this sample. The chain uses TRBV7-8 and TRBJ2-7; 12 bases are a match to TRBD2. This CDR3 has 15 amino acids. After removal of 4 bases from V and 2 bases from J, the junction contained 3 bases not matched to a gene. CDR1 and CDR2 from the germline V gene are SGHVS and FQNEAQ. This CDR3 reads CASSSRLAGAYEQYF. CDR3 nucleotides: TGTGCCAGCAGCTCTAGACTAGCGGGAGCCTACGAGCAGTACTTC.

This clone appeared a single time. The rearrangement uses TRBV7-8 and TRBJ2-2; possible D gene TRBD1, 6 bases. Per germline, CDR1 SGHVS and CDR2 FQNEAQ. The CDR3 is 18 residues long. The V gene lost 2 bases and the J gene lost 3 bases, with 19 bases spanning the gap. The CDR3 sequence: CASSLRGGGQGYTGELFF. CDR3 bases: TGTGCCAGCAGCTTACGCGGTGGGGGTCAGGGGTACACCGGGGAGCTGTTTTTT. Full variable domain (outside the CDR3, taken from reference TRBV7-8 and TRBJ2-2): GAGVSQSPRYKVAKRGQDVALRCDPISGHVSLFWYQQALGQGPEFLTYFQNEAQLDKSGLPSDRFFAERPEGSVSTLKIQRTQQEDSAVYLCASSLRGGGQGYTGELFFGEGSRLTVL.

Here the CDR3 reads CAWSRDRGGEKLFF. CDR3 DNA sequence: TGTGCCTGGAGTCGGGACAGGGGAGGGGAAAAACTGTTTTTT. The gene calls are TRBV30 and TRBJ1-4; 10 bases are a match to TRBD1. Germline V CDR1 and CDR2: GTSNPN, SVGIG (reference sequence). The CDR3 extends over 14 amino acids. V lost 2 bases to trimming and J lost 8 bases; unmatched junction nucleotides: 5.

The chain joins TRBV2 to TRBJ2-5, with D possibly being TRBD1 (5 bases). Trimming cost V 6 bases and J 5 bases, with 10 bases left between them. The CDR3 is made up of 12 amino acids. The germline V gene has CDR1 SNHLY and CDR2 FYNNEI. In DNA form, the CDR3 reads TGTGCCAGCAGGACAGTGGGGGAGACCCAGTACTTC. This encodes CASRTVGETQYF. Combining the CDR3 with reference TRBV2 and TRBJ2-5 gives the whole variable domain EPEVTQTPSHQVTQMGQEVILRCVPISNHLYFYWYRQILGQKVEFLVSFYNNEISEKSEIFDDQFSVERPDGSNFTLKIRSTKLEDSAMYFCASRTVGETQYFGPGTRLLVL.

The chain joins TRBV7-9 to TRBJ2-6, with 7 bases identical to TRBD1. V trimming: 5 bases; J trimming: 6 bases; junction bases outside the gene matches: 7. Germline values: CDR1 SEHNR, CDR2 FQNEAQ (reference sequence). The CDR3 runs 15 residues. CDR3 amino acids: CASSPRQGVANVLTF. The CDR3 region has the DNA TGTGCCAGCAGCCCGCGACAGGGTGTGGCCAACGTCCTGACTTTC.

The chain carries TRBV5-4 and TRBJ2-7; 8 nucleotides align to TRBD1. The CDR3 contains 14 residues. Germline values: CDR1 SGHNT, CDR2 YYREEE (reference sequence). The V segment lost 4 bases and the J segment 0 bases; nucleotides outside the gene matches: 3. CDR3 nucleotide sequence: TGTGCCAGCAGCCGGACAGGGAGCTCCTACGAGCAGTACTTC. Protein product: CASSRTGSSYEQYF. Supplemented by reference TRBV5-4 and TRBJ2-7, the full variable domain reads ETGVTQSPTHLIKTRGQQVTLRCSSQSGHNTVSWYQQALGQGPQFIFQYYREEENGRGNFPPRFSGLQFPNYSSELNVNALELDDSALYLCASSRTGSSYEQYFGPGTRLTVT.

This chain joins TRBV18 and TRBJ1-5; no reliable D call. Germline-derived CDR1 and CDR2 are KGHSH and LQKENI. The CDR3 contains 13 residues. Trimming removed 0 bases from V and 11 bases from J, with 11 bases in between. CDR3 nucleotide sequence: TGTGCCAGCTCACCACCGTCACTTAACGCCCAGCATTTT. Its protein is CASSPPSLNAQHF.

The rearrangement links TRBV28 to TRBJ1-5, with D unclear. From germline, CDR1 is MDHEN and CDR2 SYDVKM. V shed 8 bases and J shed 9 bases, with 14 bases lying between them. The CDR3 is 12 residues long. The CDR3 region is CASAAGDGPQHF. CDR3 DNA: TGTGCCAGCGCAGCCGGGGATGGGCCCCAGCATTTT.

The chain combines TRBV14 with TRBJ1-1; weak D call: TRBD1 (6 bases). Germline-derived CDR1 and CDR2 are SGHDN and FVKESK. This CDR3 spans 21 amino acids. V lost 0 bases and J lost 0, with 26 bases in between. The CDR3 DNA sequence: TGTGCCAGCAGCCAAGAAATAGGGGGGGATCTAGGGGCTTTCATGAACACTGAAGCTTTCTTT. This translates into CASSQEIGGDLGAFMNTEAFF. Combining the CDR3 with reference TRBV14 and TRBJ1-1 gives the whole variable domain EAGVTQFPSHSVIEKGQTVTLRCDPISGHDNLYWYRRVMGKEIKFLLHFVKESKQDESGMPNNRFLAERTGGTYSTLKVQPAELEDSGVYFCASSQEIGGDLGAFMNTEAFFGQGTRLTVV.

The V gene is TRBV15, the J gene TRBJ2-7, with TRBD1 as a possible D gene (6 bases). This CDR3 has 15 amino acids. Germline CDR1 LNHNV, CDR2 YYDKDF (reference sequence). V was pared by 2 bases and J by 7 bases, with 18 bases between. The CDR3 loop reads CATSRTHNQGSEQYF. The CDR3 region has the DNA TGTGCCACCAGCAGAACCCATAACCAGGGGTCAGAGCAGTACTTC.

This clone was counted between two and nine times. This chain links TRBV6-1 with TRBJ2-6, with TRBD1 matching over 9 bases. There are 16 residues in the CDR3. With 4 bases clipped from V and 3 bases from J, the junction kept 4 bases outside the gene matches. CDR1 is MNHNS, CDR2 SASEGT, per germline. CDR3 in amino acids: CASSAQGAGGANVLTF. The CDR3, as DNA: TGTGCCAGCAGTGCACAGGGGGCTGGTGGGGCCAACGTCCTGACTTTC.

This chain uses TRBV16 with TRBJ1-1, with a weak D call TRBD1 (6 bases). Germline CDR1 is KGHSY and CDR2 is FQNENV. The CDR3 has 18 amino acids. V was shortened by 0 bases and J by 11 bases, with 28 bases between the two germline ends. CDR3 loop: CASSQSPGHPDRANGAFF. In nucleotides, the CDR3 is TGTGCCAGCAGCCAATCACCGGGACATCCTGACCGGGCCAATGGGGCTTTCTTT.

The CDR3 DNA reads as TGTGCCAGCAGACTACAGGGCGCAACTAATGAAAAACTGTTTTTT. Translated, it gives CASRLQGATNEKLFF. This chain joins TRBV5-6 and TRBJ1-4; a weak D match, TRBD1 (6 bases). The CDR3 is 15 amino acids. V lost 5 bases to trimming and J lost 0 bases, with 11 bases between them. CDR1 and CDR2 (germline): SGHDT, YYEEEE.

The chain uses TRBV5-6 and TRBJ1-1; the D gene is possibly TRBD1 (6 bases). Trimming left V 6 bases short and J 0 bases short, with 12 bases between. The CDR3 is 14 amino acids. CDR1 is SGHDT and CDR2 is YYEEEE in the germline V gene. Written as DNA, the CDR3 is TGTGCCAGCACAAGGACAGCACTGAACACTGAAGCTTTCTTT. Its translation: CASTRTALNTEAFF.

This clone was detected only a few times. This chain joins TRBV4-2 and TRBJ2-1, with TRBD2 identical over 7 bases. Germline loops: CDR1 LGHNA, CDR2 YNFKEQ. V lost 1 base, J lost 7 bases, and 13 bases stayed unmatched. This CDR3 region has 17 residues. The chain's CDR3 is CASSQGLRAGIGNEQFF. In DNA form, the CDR3 reads TGTGCCAGCAGCCAAGGTCTTCGAGCGGGAATAGGGAATGAGCAGTTCTTC.

The rearrangement links TRBV19 to TRBJ2-5, with D possibly TRBD2 on 9 matching bases. This CDR3 spans 17 amino acids. Trimming removed 3 bases from V and 3 bases from J, with 20 bases in between. In germline, CDR1 is LNHDA, CDR2 SQIVND (reference sequence). The CDR3 coding sequence is TGTGCCAGTAGTATGGGGACTAGCACAGGGGGGGAAGAGACCCAGTACTTC. Protein product: CASSMGTSTGGEETQYF.

This chain links TRBV4-3 with TRBJ2-7; the match to TRBD2 covers 7 bases. Unmatched junction bases numbered 5, after V lost 1 base and J lost 2 bases. CDR3 size: 15 residues. Germline V gene lookup returns CDR1 LGHNA and CDR2 YSLEER. The CDR3 reads CASSQGPSGAYEQYF. CDR3 DNA sequence: TGCGCCAGCAGCCAAGGGCCTAGCGGTGCCTACGAGCAGTACTTC.

The table lists this clone with many counts. The chain is built from TRBV2 and TRBJ2-1; D is unclear. Trimming removed 3 bases from V and 3 bases from J, with 12 bases in between. CDR1 and CDR2 (germline): SNHLY, FYNNEI. The CDR3 consists of 15 residues. CDR3 nucleotide sequence: TGTGCCAGCAGTGAGCAGTTTGTTCTCTACAATGAGCAGTTCTTC. Amino acids: CASSEQFVLYNEQFF.

This chain joins TRBV6-5 and TRBJ2-7; 8 bases fit TRBD1. Germline CDR1 reads MNHEY; CDR2 reads SVGAGI. V lost 4 bases to trimming and J lost 2 bases; unmatched junction nucleotides: 10. The CDR3 is made up of 16 amino acids. CDR3 sequence (DNA): TGTGCCAGCAGTTTCTACTACGGGACAGGAGCCTACGAGCAGTACTTC. It specifies CASSFYYGTGAYEQYF.

The chain has TRBV10-3 and TRBJ1-4, with a possible D match to TRBD1 (5 bases). V was cut by 10 bases and J by 8 bases, with 20 bases left in between. Germline CDR1 and CDR2: ENHRY and SYGVKD. The CDR3 spans 14 residues. The CDR3 DNA reads as TGTGCCAGCCGGGGGGGTGGCAATATGGAAAAACTGTTTTTT. This encodes CASRGGGNMEKLFF.

CDR3 bases: TGTGCCAGCAGCTTCGTTAGCGGGAACACCGGGGAGCTGTTTTTT. Amino acid sequence: CASSFVSGNTGELFF. The rearrangement uses TRBV7-2 and TRBJ2-2; TRBD2 is a possible D gene (6 bases). Trimming pared 3 bases from V and 1 base from J, leaving 9 bases between. Germline values: CDR1 SGHTA, CDR2 FQGNSA. The CDR3 is made up of 15 amino acids.

This sequence joins TRBV5-6 and TRBJ2-3; no definite D call. CDR3 length equals 14 residues. The germline V gene encodes CDR1 SGHDT and CDR2 YYEEEE. V was clipped by 2 bases and J by 0 bases, with 7 bases between them. Written as DNA, the CDR3 is TGTGCCAGCAGCTTTTTGACTAGCACAGATACGCAGTATTTT. It is translated as CASSFLTSTDTQYF.

A remark on this clone: No DNA is shown, since the ends of the CDR3 on it are uncertain; the CDR3 is the one TCRdb lists. The V gene is TRBV5-1, the J gene TRBJ1-1; TRBD1, as called in the table, went unchecked against the DNA. Inclusive of both ends, the CDR3 amounts to 18 amino acids. CDR1 is SGHRS and CDR2 is YFSETQ in the germline V gene. The CDR3 spells CASSLALTFGTGNTEAFF.